A single sample gave rise to the 5 T cell receptor beta chains below, sequenced in a study of T-cell reconstitution after alpha-beta-depleted transplantation in children. Preparation of the TCRbeta library used unique molecular identifiers. TCRdb reprocessed the PCR reads with MiXCR, giving one entry per CDR3 protein. The table has around 530,000 distinct CDR3 sequences, 30% to 35% seen once. The sample in question was PBMCs from the stem cell graft donor, obtained from the stem cell graft. These receptors all come from a human donor who donated a stem cell graft to a child with aplastic anemia.

CDR3 region: CSVEDQGGKTQYF. The CDR3, as DNA: TGCAGCGTTGAAGATCAGGGCGGAAAGACCCAGTACTTC. This chain links TRBV29-1 with TRBJ2-5; the D gene is possibly TRBD1 (5 bases). This CDR3 comprises 13 residues. The germline V and J ends were trimmed by 0 bases and 6 bases, with 11 bases remaining between them. CDR1 is SQVTM and CDR2 is ANQGSEA in the germline V gene.

This clonotype was counted a few times. This rearrangement joins TRBV19 to TRBJ1-1, with D maybe TRBD1 (5 bases). V lost 7 bases, J lost 4 bases, and 19 bases lay in between. The length of the CDR3 is 15 residues. From germline, CDR1 is LNHDA and CDR2 SQIVND (reference sequence). The CDR3 spells CASIPRGAGSTEAFF. CDR3 DNA: TGTGCCAGTATCCCGAGAGGGGCTGGGAGCACTGAAGCTTTCTTT.

The chain couples TRBV20-1 to TRBJ1-3; D is unresolved. This CDR3 is 14 amino acids long. Trimming took 3 bases from V and 0 from J, leaving 9 bases between them. Germline lookup yields CDR1 DFQATT and CDR2 SNEGSKA (reference sequence). The CDR3 bases are TGCAGTGCTAGTAGCCGGAGCTCTGGAAACACCATATATTTT. It translates to CSASSRSSGNTIYF.

The chain recombines TRBV7-9 with TRBJ2-7; TRBD1 might be the D (5 bases). V was pared by 6 bases and J by 0 bases, with 15 bases between. The germline V gene encodes CDR1 SEHNR and CDR2 FQNEAQ (reference sequence). The CDR3 is 15 amino acids. The CDR3 nucleotides read TGTGCCAGCAGTCCAGGGCCGGGTAGCTCCTACGAGCAGTACGTC. Translation gives CASSPGPGSSYEQYV.

The chain uses TRBV7-9 and TRBJ2-3; D remains ambiguous. Per germline, CDR1 SEHNR and CDR2 FQNEAQ (reference sequence). The CDR3 contains 15 residues. The V end lost 4 bases, the J end lost 0 bases, and 11 bases lay between the germline ends. The CDR3 region is CASSSNPDSTDTQYF. The CDR3 DNA reads TGTGCCAGCAGCTCAAACCCGGATAGCACAGATACGCAGTATTTT.